This entry concerns a single T cell receptor (beta chain). This clone was recorded at least ten times. Its antigen target is currently unknown. Per-nucleotide qualities are absent, and no much larger clonotype sits a single base away. The sample is drawn from a study of metastatic and nonmetastatic thyroid tumors (TCRdb year 2020). About the full investigation: Repertoires from peripheral blood and from tumor or nodule tissue samples of malignant and benign thyroid patients were compared. Beyond this particular receptor, the publication reports: TCR beta diversity was reported as significantly higher in malignant tumors than in benign nodules, in both blood and tumor samples.

Library creation used PCR. The instrument given in TCRdb is Illumina HiSeq 4000. High-throughput sequencing was used to profile the TCR beta-chain CDR3 region of every patient. The source study handled its data this way. A classifier to discriminate distant-metastatic papillary thyroid cancer patients was built from CDR3 differences across clinicopathological groups. The Shannon index was used to measure repertoire diversity, and the Morisita-Horn index was used to measure how similar tumor and blood repertoires were. The public reads were run again by TCRdb, first through fastp at Q25 and then through MiXCR, and only productive beta chains were kept. TCRdb assigned the V and J calls; the authors' analysis was not used. The sample table lists about 32,000 clones, around 7.4% of them with a count of one. The ten largest clonotypes hold approximately 40% of the sample. Before undergoing thyroid surgery, none of the patients had been given any kind of treatment. Using T-cell receptor beta sequencing, the researchers looked back retrospectively at clinical samples from patients, gathered between about 2012 and 2018.

The cysteine opens and the phenylalanine closes a CDR3 of 15 amino acids. Solely the CDR3 DNA is kept, with 45 bases framed from the first base. In the germline V gene, CDR1 corresponds to MNHEY and CDR2 to SVGEGT. The V and J ends are trimmed by 4 bases and 2 bases, leaving 11 bases between them. This sequence uses TRBV6-2 or TRBV6-3 and TRBJ2-2; possibly the D gene is TRBD2, per 6 matching bases. The sequenced material came from blood. The TCR originated in a female donor with papillary thyroid cancer or a benign thyroid nodule (not recorded which). Some clones in this sample may be carry-over from other donors' samples. The CDR3 region: CASSSEGGNTGELFF. The DNA sequence is as follows: TGTGCCAGCAGTTCCGAGGGAGGAAACACCGGGGAGCTGTTTTTT.